This T cell receptor (beta chain) was identified during a study of blood T cells in healthy people across ages. Study-level information: T cells yielded about one barcoded beta molecule per two cells through template switching.

This clonotype occurred a few times. Primed by a sample-barcoded 5' primer and a J-beta primer mix, a second PCR proceeded for about 7 to 11 cycles. TCRdb recomputed calls from the 5' RACE reads with MiXCR, one row per CDR3 protein. The repertoire holds 450,000 to 700,000 distinct CDR3 sequences, with roughly a quarter as singletons. V lost 4 bases to trimming and J lost 6 bases, with 13 bases between them. The CDR3 has 13 residues. Per germline, CDR1 SGHRS and CDR2 YFSETQ. Whenever a sample was processed, at least 7 million PBMCs were isolated. Extractions gave at least 5 micrograms of total RNA per sample.

V gene TRBV5-1 combines with J gene TRBJ1-2, with a weak D call TRBD1 (5 bases). The sequence was collected from a woman aged 70 to 79 in good health. The source material was blood. CDR3 residues: CASSLMTDHGYTF. Written as DNA, the CDR3 is TGCGCCAGCAGCCTCATGACAGACCATGGCTACACCTTC.